This T cell receptor (beta chain) is from a study of blood T cells in healthy people across ages. Study results and caveats: Estimated diversity that came from one million T cells was considered an underestimate.

It was with a sample-barcoded 5' primer and a J-beta primer mix that a second PCR of roughly 6 to 11 cycles was run. Each CDR3 protein is one row after TCRdb ran MiXCR on the 5' RACE reads. The sample holds approximately 850,000 distinct CDR3 sequences; 44% are singletons and the top ten take under 20%. A remark on this clonotype: What it binds is not known. An end of the junction differs from the germline gene, which may be a read error.

Each donor supplied approximately 10 milliliters of peripheral blood. This receptor was obtained from a man aged 55 to 70 in good health. What was sequenced was blood.

The DNA for the CDR3 is TGTGTCACCAGCAGAGAGGGACGGGAGACCTACGAGCAGTACTTC. Amino acids: CVTSREGRETYEQYF. This chain links TRBV15 with TRBJ2-5, with D possibly being TRBD2 (6 bases). The DNA matches TRBJ2-7 better at its end, which makes the J call doubtful. Germline assignment: CDR1 LNHNV and CDR2 YYDKDF (reference sequence). CDR3 length equals 15 residues.